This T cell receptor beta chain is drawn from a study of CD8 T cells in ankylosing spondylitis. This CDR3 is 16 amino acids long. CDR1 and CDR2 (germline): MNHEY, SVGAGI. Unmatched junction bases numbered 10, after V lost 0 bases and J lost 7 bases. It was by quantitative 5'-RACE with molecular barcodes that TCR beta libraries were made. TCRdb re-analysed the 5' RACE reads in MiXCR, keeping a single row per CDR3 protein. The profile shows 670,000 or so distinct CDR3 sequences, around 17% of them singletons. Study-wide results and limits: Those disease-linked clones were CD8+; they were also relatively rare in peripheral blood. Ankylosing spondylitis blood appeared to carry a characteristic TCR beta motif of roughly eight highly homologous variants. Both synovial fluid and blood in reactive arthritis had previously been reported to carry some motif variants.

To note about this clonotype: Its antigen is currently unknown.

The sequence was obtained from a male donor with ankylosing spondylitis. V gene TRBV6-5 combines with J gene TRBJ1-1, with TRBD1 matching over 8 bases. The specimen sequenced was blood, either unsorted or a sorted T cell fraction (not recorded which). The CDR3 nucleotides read TGTGCCAGCAGTTACTCGAGTGGCTACGGACAGGGTGAAGCTTTCTTT. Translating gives CASSYSSGYGQGEAFF.